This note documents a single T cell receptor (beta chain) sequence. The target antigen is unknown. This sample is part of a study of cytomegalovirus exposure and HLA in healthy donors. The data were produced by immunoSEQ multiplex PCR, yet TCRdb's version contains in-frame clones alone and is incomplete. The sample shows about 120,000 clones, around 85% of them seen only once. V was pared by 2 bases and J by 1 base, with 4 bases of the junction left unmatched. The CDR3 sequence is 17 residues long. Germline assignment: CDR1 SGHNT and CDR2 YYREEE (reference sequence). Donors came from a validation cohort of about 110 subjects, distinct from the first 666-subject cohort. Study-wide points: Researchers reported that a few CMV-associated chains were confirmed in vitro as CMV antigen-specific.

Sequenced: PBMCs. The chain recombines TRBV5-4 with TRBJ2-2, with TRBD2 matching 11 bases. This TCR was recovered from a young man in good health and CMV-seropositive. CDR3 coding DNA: TGTGCCAGCAGCTTTACACTAGCGGGGGTGAACACCGGGGAGCTGTTTTTT. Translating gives CASSFTLAGVNTGELFF.